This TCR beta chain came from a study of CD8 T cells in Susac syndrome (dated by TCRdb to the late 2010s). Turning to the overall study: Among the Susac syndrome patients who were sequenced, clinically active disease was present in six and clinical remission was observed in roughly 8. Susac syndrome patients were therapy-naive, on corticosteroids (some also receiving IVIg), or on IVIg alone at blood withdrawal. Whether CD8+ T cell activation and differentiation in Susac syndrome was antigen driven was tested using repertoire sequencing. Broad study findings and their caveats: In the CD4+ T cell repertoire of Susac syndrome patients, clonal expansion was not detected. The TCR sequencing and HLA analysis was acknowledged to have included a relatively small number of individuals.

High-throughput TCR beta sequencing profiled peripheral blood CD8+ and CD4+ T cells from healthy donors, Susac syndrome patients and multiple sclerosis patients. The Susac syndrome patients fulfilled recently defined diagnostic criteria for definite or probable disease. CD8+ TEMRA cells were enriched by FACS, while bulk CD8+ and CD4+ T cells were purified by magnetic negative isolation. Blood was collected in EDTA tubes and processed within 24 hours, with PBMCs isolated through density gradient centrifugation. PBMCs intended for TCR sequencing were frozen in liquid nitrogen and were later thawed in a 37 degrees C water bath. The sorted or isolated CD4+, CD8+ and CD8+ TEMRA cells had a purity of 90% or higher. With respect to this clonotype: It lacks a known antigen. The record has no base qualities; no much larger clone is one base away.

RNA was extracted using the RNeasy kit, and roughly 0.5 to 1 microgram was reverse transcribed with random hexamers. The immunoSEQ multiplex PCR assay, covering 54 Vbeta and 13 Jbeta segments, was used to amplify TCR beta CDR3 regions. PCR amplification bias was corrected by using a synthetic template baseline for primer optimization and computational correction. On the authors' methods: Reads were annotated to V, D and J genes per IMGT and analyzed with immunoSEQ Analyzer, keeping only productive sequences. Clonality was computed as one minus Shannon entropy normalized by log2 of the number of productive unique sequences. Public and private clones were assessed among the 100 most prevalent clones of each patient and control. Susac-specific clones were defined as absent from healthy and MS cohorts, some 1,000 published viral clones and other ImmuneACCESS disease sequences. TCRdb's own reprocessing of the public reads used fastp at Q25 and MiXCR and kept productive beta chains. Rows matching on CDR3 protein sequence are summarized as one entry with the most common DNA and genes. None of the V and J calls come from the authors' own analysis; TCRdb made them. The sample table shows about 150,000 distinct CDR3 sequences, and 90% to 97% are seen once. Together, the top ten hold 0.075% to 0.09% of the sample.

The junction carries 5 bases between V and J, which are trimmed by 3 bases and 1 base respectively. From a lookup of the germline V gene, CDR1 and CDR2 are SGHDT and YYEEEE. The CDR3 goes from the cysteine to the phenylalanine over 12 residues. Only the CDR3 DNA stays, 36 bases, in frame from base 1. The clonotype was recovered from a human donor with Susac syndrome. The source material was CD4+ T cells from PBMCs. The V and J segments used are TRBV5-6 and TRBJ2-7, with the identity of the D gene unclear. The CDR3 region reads CASSSGSYEQYF. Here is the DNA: TGTGCCAGCAGCTCGGGTTCCTACGAGCAGTACTTC. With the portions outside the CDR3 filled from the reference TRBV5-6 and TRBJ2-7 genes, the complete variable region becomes DAGVTQSPTHLIKTRGQQVTLRCSPKSGHDTVSWYQQALGQGPQFIFQYYEEEERQRGNFPDRFSGHQFPNYSSELNVNALLLGDSALYLCASSSGSYEQYFGPGTRLTVT.